Sequencing of this T cell receptor beta chain was carried out in a study of OX40 agonist ivuxolimab in advanced cancers. For the study at large: Patients were dosed intravenously with ivuxolimab at 0.01 to 10 mg/kg every 2 weeks. Past anti-PD-1, anti-PD-L1 or anti-CTLA-4 therapy was accepted, and 40% had received some.

Regarding this clone: Its antigen is unidentified.

Study-level results: Antigen specificity was not determined for the expanded peripheral T cells.

CDR3 size: 14 residues. Trimming left V 0 bases short and J 7 bases short, with 11 bases between. Germline CDR1 and CDR2: LGHNA and YSLEER. Repertoires were generated with immunoSEQ multiplex PCR, while TCRdb's copy carries only in-frame clones and drops some. The sample holds under 55,000 clones, over 80% seen once. The receptor comes from an adult with an advanced solid tumor such as melanoma, head and neck, liver or kidney cancer. V usage is TRBV4-3 and J usage is TRBJ2-3, with a tentative D call TRBD2 (5 bases). Here the sequenced sample was CD4+ or CD8+ T cells sorted from blood, taken in a trial of the OX40 agonist ivuxolimab. The CDR3 DNA sequence: TGCGCCAGCAGCCAAGATGGGAGAAGAAATACGCAGTATTTT. Its protein product is CASSQDGRRNTQYF.